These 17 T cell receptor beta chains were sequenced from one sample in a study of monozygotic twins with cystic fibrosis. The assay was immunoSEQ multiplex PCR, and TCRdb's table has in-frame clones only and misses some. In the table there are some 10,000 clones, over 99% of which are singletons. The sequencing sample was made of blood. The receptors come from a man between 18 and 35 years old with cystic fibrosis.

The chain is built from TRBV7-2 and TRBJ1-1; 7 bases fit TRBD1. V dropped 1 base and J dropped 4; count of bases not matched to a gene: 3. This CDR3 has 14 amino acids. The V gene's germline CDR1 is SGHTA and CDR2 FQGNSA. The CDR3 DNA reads TGTGCCAGCAGCTTAGTACAGGGGACCACTGAAGCTTTCTTT. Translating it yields CASSLVQGTTEAFF.

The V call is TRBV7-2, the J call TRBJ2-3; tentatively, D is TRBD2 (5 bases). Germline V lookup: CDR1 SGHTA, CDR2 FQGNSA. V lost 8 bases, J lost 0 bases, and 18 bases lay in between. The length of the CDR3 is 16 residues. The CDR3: CASSRRSSGSTDTQYF. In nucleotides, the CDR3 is TGTGCCAGCTCGCGGAGGTCCTCGGGGAGCACAGATACGCAGTATTTT. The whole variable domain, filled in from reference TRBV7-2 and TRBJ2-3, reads GAGVSQSPSNKVTEKGKDVELRCDPISGHTALYWYRQSLGQGLEFLIYFQGNSAPDKSGLPSDRFSAERTGGSVSTLTIQRTQQEDSAVYLCASSRRSSGSTDTQYFGPGTRLTVL.

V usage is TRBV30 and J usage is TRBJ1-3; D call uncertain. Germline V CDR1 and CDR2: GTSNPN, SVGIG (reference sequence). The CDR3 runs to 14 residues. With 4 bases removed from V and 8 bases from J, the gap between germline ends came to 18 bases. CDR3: CAWNRPPRTDTIYF. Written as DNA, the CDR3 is TGTGCCTGGAACCGTCCCCCCAGGACGGACACCATATATTTT.

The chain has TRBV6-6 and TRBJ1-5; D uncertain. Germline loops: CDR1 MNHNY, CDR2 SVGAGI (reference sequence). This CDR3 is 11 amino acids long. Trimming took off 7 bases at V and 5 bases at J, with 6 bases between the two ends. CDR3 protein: CASKADQPQHF. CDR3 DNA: TGTGCCAGCAAAGCAGATCAGCCCCAGCATTTT.

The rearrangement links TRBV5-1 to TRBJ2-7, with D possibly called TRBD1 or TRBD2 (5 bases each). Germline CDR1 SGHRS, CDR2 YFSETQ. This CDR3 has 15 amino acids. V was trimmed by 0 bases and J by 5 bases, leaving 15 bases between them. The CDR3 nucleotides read TGCGCCAGCAGCTTGGAGGGTTCTGGGACCCACGAGCAGTACTTC. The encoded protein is CASSLEGSGTHEQYF. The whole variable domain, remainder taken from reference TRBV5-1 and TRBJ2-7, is KAGVTQTPRYLIKTRGQQVTLSCSPISGHRSVSWYQQTPGQGLQFLFEYFSETQRNKGNFPGRFSGRQFSNSRSEMNVSTLELGDSALYLCASSLEGSGTHEQYFGPGTRLTVT.

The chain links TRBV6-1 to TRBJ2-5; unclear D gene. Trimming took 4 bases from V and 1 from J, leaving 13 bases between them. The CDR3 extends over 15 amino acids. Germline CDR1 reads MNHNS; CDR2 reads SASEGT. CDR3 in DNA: TGTGCCAGCAGTGCAATGGGCGGTCGCCAAGAGACCCAGTACTTC. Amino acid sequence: CASSAMGGRQETQYF.

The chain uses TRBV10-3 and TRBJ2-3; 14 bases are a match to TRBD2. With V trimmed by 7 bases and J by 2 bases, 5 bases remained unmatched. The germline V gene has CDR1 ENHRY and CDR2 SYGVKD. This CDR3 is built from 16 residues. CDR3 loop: CAIIPGLAGDTDTQYF. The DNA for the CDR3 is TGTGCCATCATTCCGGGACTAGCGGGGGACACAGATACGCAGTATTTT.

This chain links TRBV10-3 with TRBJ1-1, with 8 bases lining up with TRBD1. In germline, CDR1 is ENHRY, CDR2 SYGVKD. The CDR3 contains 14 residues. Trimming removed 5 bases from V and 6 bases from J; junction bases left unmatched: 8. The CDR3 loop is CAISQGQGESEAFF. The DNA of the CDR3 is TGTGCCATCAGTCAAGGACAGGGTGAATCTGAAGCTTTCTTT.

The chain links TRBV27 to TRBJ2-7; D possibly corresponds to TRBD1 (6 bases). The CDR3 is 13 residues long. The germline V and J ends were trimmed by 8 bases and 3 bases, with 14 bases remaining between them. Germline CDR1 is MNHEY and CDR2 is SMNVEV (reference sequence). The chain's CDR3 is CASAPGHLYEQYF. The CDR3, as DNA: TGTGCCAGCGCGCCGGGACACCTCTACGAGCAGTACTTC.

CDR3 coding DNA: TGTGCCTGGAGTGAGGGGGAGAATGAAAAACTGTTTTTT. This encodes CAWSEGENEKLFF. V usage is TRBV30 and J usage is TRBJ1-4; D possibly corresponds to TRBD1 (6 bases). V dropped 1 base and J dropped 5 bases, with 8 bases sitting between them. CDR3 length: 13 residues. Germline assignment: CDR1 GTSNPN and CDR2 SVGIG (reference sequence).

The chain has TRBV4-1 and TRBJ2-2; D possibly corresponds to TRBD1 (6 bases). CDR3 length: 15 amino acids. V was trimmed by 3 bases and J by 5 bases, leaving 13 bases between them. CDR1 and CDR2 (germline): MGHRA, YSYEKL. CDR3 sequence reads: CASSQGAGRTGELFF. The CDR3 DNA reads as TGCGCCAGCAGCCAGGGGGCGGGTCGGACCGGGGAGCTGTTTTTT.

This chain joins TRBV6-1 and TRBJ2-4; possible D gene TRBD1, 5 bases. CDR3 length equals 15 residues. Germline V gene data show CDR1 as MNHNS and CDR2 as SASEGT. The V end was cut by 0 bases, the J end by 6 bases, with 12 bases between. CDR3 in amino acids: CASSEALVGANIQYF. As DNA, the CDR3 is TGTGCCAGCAGTGAAGCTTTGGTTGGGGCAAACATTCAGTACTTC.

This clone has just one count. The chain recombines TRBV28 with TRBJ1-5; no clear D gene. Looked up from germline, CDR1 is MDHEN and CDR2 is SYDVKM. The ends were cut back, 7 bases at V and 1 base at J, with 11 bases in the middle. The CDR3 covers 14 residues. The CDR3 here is CASTGSWSNQPQHF. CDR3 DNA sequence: TGTGCCAGCACGGGTTCGTGGAGCAATCAGCCCCAGCATTTT.

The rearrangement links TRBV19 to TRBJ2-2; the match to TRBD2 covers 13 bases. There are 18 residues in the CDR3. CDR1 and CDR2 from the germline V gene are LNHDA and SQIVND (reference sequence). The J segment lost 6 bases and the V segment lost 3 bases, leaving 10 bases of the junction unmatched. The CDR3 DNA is TGTGCCAGTAGTATCCAGCGACTAGCGGGAGGTCTCTCCGGGGAGCTGTTTTTT. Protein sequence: CASSIQRLAGGLSGELFF.

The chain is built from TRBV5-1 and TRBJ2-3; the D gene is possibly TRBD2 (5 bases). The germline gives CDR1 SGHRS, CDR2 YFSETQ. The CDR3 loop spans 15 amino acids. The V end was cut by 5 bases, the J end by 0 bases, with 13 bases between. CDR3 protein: CASRPQAESTDTQYF. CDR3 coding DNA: TGCGCCAGCAGACCCCAAGCGGAGAGCACAGATACGCAGTATTTT.

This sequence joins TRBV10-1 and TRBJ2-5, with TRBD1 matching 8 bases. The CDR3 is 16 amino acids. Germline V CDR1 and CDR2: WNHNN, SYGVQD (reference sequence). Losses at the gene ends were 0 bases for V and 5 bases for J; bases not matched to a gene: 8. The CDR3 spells CASSESWAGGEETQYF. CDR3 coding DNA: TGCGCCAGCAGTGAGTCGTGGGCAGGGGGCGAGGAGACCCAGTACTTC.

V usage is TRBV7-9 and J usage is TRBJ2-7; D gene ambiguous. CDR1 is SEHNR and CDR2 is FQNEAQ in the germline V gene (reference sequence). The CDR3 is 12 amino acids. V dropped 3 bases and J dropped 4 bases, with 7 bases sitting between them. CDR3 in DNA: TGTGCCAGCAGCTTGTCCTCATACGAGCAGTACTTC. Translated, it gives CASSLSSYEQYF.